This TCR beta chain comes out of a study of early T cells in non-severe SARS-CoV-2 infection. Study at large: Chains were unpaired, as sequencing was done on bulk RNA from unsorted whole blood.

Study-wide results and limits: The matching step, a VDJdb search, favored anti-spike CD8 responses and missed private and CD4 specificities.

Tagging with unique molecular identifiers was applied to individual cDNA molecules. TCRdb fed the 5' RACE reads into MiXCR, producing one record per CDR3 protein. The data show tens of thousands of distinct CDR3 sequences, 8.5% to 12% seen once. V was cut by 0 bases and J by 1 base, with 11 bases left in between. The V gene's germline CDR1 is MNHEY and CDR2 SVGEGT. The CDR3 is 16 amino acids. A remark on this clonotype: Its specificity is unknown.

V is TRBV6-2 or TRBV6-3 and J is TRBJ2-3; D may correspond to TRBD1 or TRBD2 (5 bases each). The clonotype was recovered from an adult who was a healthcare worker with PCR-confirmed SARS-CoV-2 infection or an uninfected control (not recorded which). Sequenced: whole blood. The CDR3 here is CASSYSPGAGTDTQYF. As DNA, the CDR3 is TGTGCCAGCAGTTACTCACCCGGGGCTGGCACAGATACGCAGTATTTT.